These T cell receptor beta chains were read from a single sample in a study of blood T cells in healthy people across ages. TCRdb redid the calling of the 5' RACE reads with MiXCR, one entry per CDR3 protein. The table has hundreds of thousands of distinct CDR3 sequences, 20% to 25% seen once. Sample: blood. The receptors were gathered from an older man in good health. CDR3s include the opening cysteine and the closing phenylalanine or tryptophan. D genes are given only for firm matches. Clone size is shown for a subset of rows, as once, few, many or a class of expanded clone.

>TRBV20-1|NA|TRBJ2-1|NA
TGCAGTGCTCCGGCAAGGGACTCCAGCTCCTACAATGAGCAGTTCTTC
CSAPARDSSSYNEQFF
>TRBV20-1|NA|TRBJ1-1|TRBD1
TGCAGTGCTAGGGAACAGGGGCCCGACACTGAAGCTTTCTTT
CSAREQGPDTEAFF
>TRBV4-3|NA|TRBJ2-2|TRBD1
TGCGCCAGCAGCCCCGCCGGACAGGGGGTATCCGGGGAGCTGTTTTTT
CASSPAGQGVSGELFF
>TRBV29-1|few|TRBJ2-1|NA
TGCAGCGGGGGGAAGAAGTTCTTC
CSGGKKFF
>TRBV6-1|many|TRBJ2-2|TRBD1
TGTGCCAGCAGCCCGGGACAGGGGACCGGGGAGCTGTTTTTT
CASSPGQGTGELFF
>TRBV14|few|TRBJ1-4|TRBD1
TGTGCCAGCAGCCAGTCAAGGGACAGACTGAATGAAAAACTGTTTTTT
CASSQSRDRLNEKLFF
>TRBV28|NA|TRBJ2-7|NA
TGTGCCAGCAGCGGGACGTTCGGCCGCAGCGAGCAGTACTTC
CASSGTFGRSEQYF
>TRBV2|few|TRBJ1-5|NA
TGTGCCAGCGGGCAGTCGCCCCATCAGCCCCGGCATTTT
CASGQSPHQPRHF
>TRBV9|NA|TRBJ2-3|NA
TGTGCCAGCAGCCTAGCAGACTTACGCACAGATACGCAGTATTTT
CASSLADLRTDTQYF
>TRBV29-1|NA|TRBJ2-5|NA
TGCAGCGTCGCCGGGACGCCTCAAGAGACCCAGTACTTC
CSVAGTPQETQYF
>TRBV27|few|TRBJ2-1|NA
TGTGCCAGCAGTTTGGGCTCGGAGACTAGACAGTTCTTC
CASSLGSETRQFF
>TRBV29-1|NA|TRBJ2-3|NA
TGCAGCGTTTTACGGGAGTTAGATACGCAGTATTTT
CSVLRELDTQYF
>TRBV10-3|few|TRBJ2-1|NA
TGTGCCATCAAGGGGGAGCAGACGGTTGGTAATGAGCAGTTCTTC
CAIKGEQTVGNEQFF
>TRBV9|few|TRBJ2-1|NA
TGTGCCAGCAGGGGGATCGGGGGTGAGCAGTTCTTC
CASRGIGGEQFF
>TRBV7-9|few|TRBJ2-5|TRBD1
TGTGCCAGCAGTAGACCCGCAGGGGGCCAAGAGACCCAGTACTTC
CASSRPAGGQETQYF
>TRBV5-1|NA|TRBJ2-1|NA
TGCGCCAGCAGCTTGATGGGTGACCACAATGAGCAGTTCTTC
CASSLMGDHNEQFF
>TRBV12-3/TRBV12-4|NA|TRBJ2-7|NA
TGTGCCAGCAGACCTGAGGCAGGAAGCTCCTACGAGCAGTACTTC
CASRPEAGSSYEQYF
>TRBV10-3|few|TRBJ2-5|NA
TGTGCCACCAGAACTGGGACGGGAAGAGAGACCCAGTACTTC
CATRTGTGRETQYF
>TRBV5-1|NA|TRBJ2-2|NA
TGCGCCAGCAGCTTGGCCCCCGACACCGGGGAGCTGTTTTTT
CASSLAPDTGELFF
>TRBV3-1|NA|TRBJ2-3|NA
TGTGCCAGCAGCCCGCTACAAGGGGGGACGATTTTTTATACGCAGTATTTT
CASSPLQGGTIFYTQYF
>TRBV29-1|NA|TRBJ2-1|NA
TGCAGCATTAGGGGGAGCGCGGGAACCTACAATGAGCAGTTCTTC
CSIRGSAGTYNEQFF
>TRBV13|NA|TRBJ2-7|NA
TGTGCCAGCAGCTCTAGGGTACGGGGCTCCTACGAGCAGTACTTC
CASSSRVRGSYEQYF
>TRBV28|NA|TRBJ1-4|TRBD1
TGTGCCAGCAGTTTAGGGGCAGGGGGCGCTAATGAAAAACTGTTTTTT
CASSLGAGGANEKLFF
>TRBV5-1|NA|TRBJ2-3|NA
TGCGCCAGCAGTCCTTCCGGGCCGAGGGACACAGATACGCAGTATTTT
CASSPSGPRDTDTQYF
>TRBV2|NA|TRBJ1-5|NA
TGTGCCAGCAGTGAAGCGTCGGGGGGGTCGTTATACAATCAGCCCCAGCATTTT
CASSEASGGSLYNQPQHF
>TRBV29-1|few|TRBJ1-3|NA
TGCAGCGTTGTCCAGGGTGGAGGAAACACCATATATTTT
CSVVQGGGNTIYF
>TRBV6-2/TRBV6-3|few|TRBJ1-5|NA
TGTGCCAGCAGTTATCCCGGACAGTTCAATCAGCCCCAGCATTTT
CASSYPGQFNQPQHF
>TRBV7-8|NA|TRBJ1-2|NA
TGTGCCAGCAGCTTAGCTCGGCAGGCTTTTAACTATGGCTACACCTTC
CASSLARQAFNYGYTF
>TRBV6-1|NA|TRBJ2-1|TRBD1
TGTGCCAGCAATGACAGGGGGCCTGAAGAGCAGTTCTTC
CASNDRGPEEQFF
>TRBV6-5|few|TRBJ1-6|NA
TGTGCCAGCAGTTACCTCGAAGGGTACTCACCCCTCCACTTT
CASSYLEGYSPLHF
>TRBV3-1|NA|TRBJ2-4|TRBD2
TGTGCCAGCAGCCAAGTATTAGCGGGAGGACAAAACATTCAGTACTTC
CASSQVLAGGQNIQYF
>TRBV3-1|NA|TRBJ1-3|NA
TGTGCCAGCAGCCGGACAGACCCTGGAAACACCATATATTTT
CASSRTDPGNTIYF
>TRBV18|few|TRBJ2-7|TRBD2
TGTGCCAGCTCACCGCGGGGGGGAGACTCCTACGAGCAGTACTTC
CASSPRGGDSYEQYF